The 20 T cell receptor beta chains below all came from one sample that was sequenced in a study of T cells after yellow fever vaccination. TCRdb re-called the 5' RACE reads with MiXCR, one entry per CDR3 protein. Of 150,000 to 200,000 distinct CDR3 sequences in the sample, around 10% were seen once. The starting material was CD8+ T cells sorted from PBMCs, obtained 15 days after the yellow fever booster vaccination. The receptors here all came from a man aged 18 to 29 who received the YFV17D yellow fever vaccine.

This clonotype was counted at least ten times. The gene calls are TRBV7-9 and TRBJ2-3, with D possibly matching TRBD1 (5 bases). The CDR3 is 15 residues long. Germline V gene lookup returns CDR1 SEHNR and CDR2 FQNEAQ (reference sequence). The V end lost 3 bases, the J end lost 2 bases, and 12 bases lay between the germline ends. CDR3 coding DNA: TGTGCCAGCAGCTTCTTGGCAGGGTACACAGATACGCAGTATTTT. This encodes CASSFLAGYTDTQYF. The whole variable domain, filled in from reference TRBV7-9 and TRBJ2-3, reads DTGVSQNPRHKITKRGQNVTFRCDPISEHNRLYWYRQTLGQGPEFLTYFQNEAQLEKSRLLSDRFSAERPKGSFSTLEIQRTEQGDSAMYLCASSFLAGYTDTQYFGPGTRLTVL.

The CDR3 coding sequence is TGTGCCAGCAGTCTACAGGGGATCACAGATACGCAGTATTTT. This codes for CASSLQGITDTQYF. The chain links TRBV6-6 to TRBJ2-3; 7 bases map to TRBD1. CDR3 length: 14 amino acids. Losses at the gene ends were 5 bases for V and 2 bases for J; bases not matched to a gene: 4. CDR1 MNHNY and CDR2 SVGAGI come from the germline V gene (reference sequence).

This clonotype has more than one count but fewer than ten. The rearrangement uses TRBV5-1 and TRBJ2-3; D is uncertain. CDR3 length equals 14 residues. Trimming cost V 1 base and J 6 bases, with 12 bases left between them. Per germline, CDR1 SGHRS and CDR2 YFSETQ. CDR3 in DNA: TGCGCCAGCAGCTTGAGACATCCCAGGGATACGCAGTATTTT. Encoded protein: CASSLRHPRDTQYF.

The chain joins TRBV5-1 to TRBJ2-7; the match to TRBD1 covers 9 bases. V shed 4 bases and J 6 bases; nucleotides not matched to a gene: 11. Germline V gene sequence: CDR1 SGHRS, CDR2 YFSETQ. The CDR3 is 15 amino acids. The CDR3 region is CASSPGTGSFLEQYV. The CDR3 bases are TGCGCCAGCAGCCCCGGGACAGGGAGTTTTCTCGAGCAGTACGTC.

J is TRBJ2-2 and V is TRBV19, with 7 positions matching TRBD1. CDR3 length: 13 amino acids. Germline V gene lookup returns CDR1 LNHDA and CDR2 SQIVND (reference sequence). V dropped 6 bases and J dropped 7; count of bases not matched to a gene: 5. CDR3 DNA sequence: TGTGCCAGTAGAACAGGGGCGGGCGGGGAGCTGTTTTTT. This sequence encodes CASRTGAGGELFF.

A few counts support this clonotype. The chain uses TRBV3-1 and TRBJ2-5, with D perhaps matching TRBD2 (5 bases). The ends were cut back, 6 bases at V and 4 bases at J, with 21 bases in the middle. Germline assignment: CDR1 LGHDT and CDR2 YNNKEL (reference sequence). The CDR3 is made up of 16 amino acids. Here the CDR3 reads CASRLSSVGDRETQYF. The CDR3 region has the DNA TGTGCCAGCAGACTCTCGTCCGTCGGGGATCGAGAGACCCAGTACTTC.

The genes are TRBV4-1 and TRBJ1-5; D is undetermined. The CDR3 totals 13 residues. Trimming removed 4 bases from V and 1 base from J, with 5 bases in between. Germline-derived CDR1 and CDR2 are MGHRA and YSYEKL. The CDR3, as DNA: TGCGCCAGCAGCCGCACAAGCAATCAGCCCCAGCATTTT. It encodes CASSRTSNQPQHF.

The count of this clonotype is one. The chain uses TRBV10-2 and TRBJ2-6; 8 positions agree with TRBD1. The CDR3 spans 16 residues. The germline CDR1 and CDR2 sequences are WSHSY and SAAADI. Trimming cost V 4 bases and J 2 bases; bases outside gene matches: 4. The CDR3 region has the DNA TGCGCCAGCAGTGGGCCAGGGGGCGCTGGGGCCAACGTCCTGACTTTC. Residues: CASSGPGGAGANVLTF.

The chain carries TRBV9 and TRBJ2-2, with no clear D. The V end lost 7 bases, the J end lost 1 base, and 5 bases lay between the germline ends. Germline V gene data show CDR1 as SGDLS and CDR2 as YYNGEE. The CDR3 covers 12 residues. The CDR3 bases are TGTGCCAGCGAGAGGAACACCGGGGAGCTGTTTTTT. Its protein is CASERNTGELFF. Based on the CDR3 plus reference TRBV9 and TRBJ2-2, the full variable domain is DSGVTQTPKHLITATGQRVTLRCSPRSGDLSVYWYQQSLDQGLQFLIQYYNGEERAKGNILERFSAQQFPDLHSELNLSSLELGDSALYFCASERNTGELFFGEGSRLTVL.

The CDR3 spells CASSYSASSEQYF. The CDR3, as DNA: TGTGCCAGCAGTTACTCGGCCAGTTCCGAGCAGTACTTC. This sequence joins TRBV6-6 and TRBJ2-7; D call uncertain. This CDR3 spans 13 amino acids. The ends were cut back, 0 bases at V and 6 bases at J, with 9 bases in the middle. Germline CDR1 reads MNHNY; CDR2 reads SVGAGI (reference sequence).

The chain is built from TRBV29-1 and TRBJ2-6; no definite D call. The germline CDR1 and CDR2 sequences are SQVTM and ANQGSEA. The CDR3 spans 15 residues. V was pared by 7 bases and J by 1 base, with 14 bases between. CDR3 sequence reads: CSAPLEVSGANVLTF. The CDR3 DNA sequence: TGCAGCGCCCCCCTTGAGGTATCTGGGGCCAACGTCCTGACTTTC.

This chain connects TRBV7-2 to TRBJ1-1; D unclear. Germline V CDR1 and CDR2: SGHTA, FQGNSA. V was pared by 1 base and J by 2 bases, with 8 bases between. This CDR3 is 14 amino acids long. CDR3 sequence: CASSLGGSNTEAFF. The CDR3 DNA is TGTGCCAGCAGCTTAGGGGGATCTAACACTGAAGCTTTCTTT.

This clonotype was detected ten times or more. V gene TRBV28 combines with J gene TRBJ2-7; tentative D call: TRBD1 (6 bases). CDR1 and CDR2 from the germline V gene are MDHEN and SYDVKM. Trimming removed 6 bases at V and 4 bases at J, with 13 bases between. This CDR3 has 13 amino acids. DNA of the CDR3: TGTGCCAGCAGCGACCCAGGGGTTTACGAGCAGTACGTC. Translated, it gives CASSDPGVYEQYV.

V gene TRBV7-6 combines with J gene TRBJ2-3, with D uncertain. Germline V lookup: CDR1 SGHVS, CDR2 FNYEAQ. Deletions cut 4 bases from V and 6 bases from J, with 14 bases between. This CDR3 region has 14 residues. The CDR3: CASSSSLRVDTQYF. As DNA, the CDR3 is TGTGCCAGCAGCTCCTCACTCCGGGTGGATACGCAGTATTTT.

This clonotype appeared a few times. The chain employs TRBV7-9 and TRBJ2-2; D is unresolved. Germline V gene sequence: CDR1 SEHNR, CDR2 FQNEAQ (reference sequence). Between the trimmed V and J ends, which lost 5 bases and 1 base, there was a span of 17 bases. The CDR3 extends over 17 amino acids. CDR3 amino acids: CASSPYAGFGNTGELFF. The CDR3 DNA sequence: TGTGCCAGCAGCCCCTACGCCGGGTTCGGGAACACCGGGGAGCTGTTTTTT.

This clonotype was seen a few times. The V gene is TRBV27, the J gene TRBJ1-1, with 8 bases fitting TRBD1. CDR1 and CDR2 (germline): MNHEY, SMNVEV (reference sequence). V was pared by 5 bases and J by 1 base, with 6 bases of the junction left unmatched. This CDR3 is 15 amino acids long. CDR3 DNA sequence: TGTGCCAGCAGTCAGAGACAGGGGACGAACACTGAAGCTTTCTTT. Translating it yields CASSQRQGTNTEAFF.

The rearrangement uses TRBV29-1 and TRBJ2-5; D is perhaps TRBD1 (6 bases). Germline lookup yields CDR1 SQVTM and CDR2 ANQGSEA. The CDR3 length is 15 residues. V lost 3 bases and J 4 bases, leaving 18 bases between the germline ends. The CDR3 DNA sequence: TGCAGCGTTGACGGCGTCAGCACGGACAGAGAGACCCAGTACTTC. This encodes CSVDGVSTDRETQYF. The full variable domain, rest sourced from reference TRBV29-1 and TRBJ2-5, is SAVISQKPSRDICQRGTSLTIQCQVDSQVTMMFWYRQQPGQSLTLIATANQGSEATYESGFVIDKFPISRPNLTFSTLTVSNMSPEDSSIYLCSVDGVSTDRETQYFGPGTRLLVL.

This clonotype was found many times. The V and J genes are TRBV12-3 or TRBV12-4 and TRBJ2-3; D remains unclear. Trimming pared 6 bases from V and 7 bases from J, leaving 20 bases between. The CDR3 runs to 15 residues. The CDR3 sequence: CASRGDSPARHTQYF. CDR3 nucleotide sequence: TGTGCCAGCAGGGGCGACTCGCCTGCCAGGCATACGCAGTATTTT.

V and J are TRBV5-4 and TRBJ2-5; tentative D call: TRBD2 (7 bases). This CDR3 region has 14 residues. The germline gives CDR1 SGHNT, CDR2 YYREEE (reference sequence). Between the trimmed V and J ends, which lost 3 bases and 5 bases, there was a span of 14 bases. The CDR3 DNA reads TGTGCCAGCAGCTGGTGGGGGGGCGTGGAGACCCAGTACTTC. Its translation is CASSWWGGVETQYF.

This clonotype came up a few times. The V and J genes are TRBV2 and TRBJ2-1; D possibly corresponds to TRBD1 (5 bases). CDR1 SNHLY and CDR2 FYNNEI come from the germline V gene. V was pared by 0 bases and J by 10 bases, with 13 bases between. This CDR3 has 14 residues. CDR3 loop: CASSEAQGGEEQFF. Here the CDR3 DNA reads TGTGCCAGCAGTGAAGCGCAGGGTGGAGAAGAGCAGTTCTTC.